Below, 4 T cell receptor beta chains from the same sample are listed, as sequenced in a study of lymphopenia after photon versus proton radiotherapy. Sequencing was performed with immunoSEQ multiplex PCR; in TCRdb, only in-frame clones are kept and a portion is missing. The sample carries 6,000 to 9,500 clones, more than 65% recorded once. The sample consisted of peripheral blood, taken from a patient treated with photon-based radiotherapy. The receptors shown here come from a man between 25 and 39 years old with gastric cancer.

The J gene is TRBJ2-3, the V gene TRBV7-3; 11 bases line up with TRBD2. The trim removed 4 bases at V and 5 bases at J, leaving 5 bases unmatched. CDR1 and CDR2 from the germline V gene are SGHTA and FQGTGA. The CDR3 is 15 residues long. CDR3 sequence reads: CASSSTSGSGDTQYF. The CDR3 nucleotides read TGTGCCAGCAGCTCTACTAGCGGGAGTGGAGATACGCAGTATTTT.

The CDR3 nucleotides read TGTGCCAGCAGCTCCGGGACAGGGGGCAATCAGCCCCAGCATTTT. Amino acids: CASSSGTGGNQPQHF. The V and J genes are TRBV6-1 and TRBJ1-5; 10 bases fit TRBD1. Trimming removed 6 bases from V and 2 bases from J; junction bases left unmatched: 4. This CDR3 contains 15 residues. The germline CDR1 and CDR2 sequences are MNHNS and SASEGT.

CDR3 DNA sequence: TGCGCCAGCAGCCAAGAGGATCCCCGACGCTCTGGGGCCAACGTCCTGACTTTC. Its protein is CASSQEDPRRSGANVLTF. The chain joins TRBV4-3 to TRBJ2-6; D not resolved. In germline, CDR1 is LGHNA, CDR2 YSLEER. Trimming removed 0 bases at V and 0 bases at J, with 12 bases between. The CDR3 covers 18 residues.

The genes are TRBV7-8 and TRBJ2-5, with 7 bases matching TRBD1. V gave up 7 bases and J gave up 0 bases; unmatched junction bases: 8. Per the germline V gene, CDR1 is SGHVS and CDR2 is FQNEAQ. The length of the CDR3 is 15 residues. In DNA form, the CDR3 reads TGTGCCAGCATGCTTGCAGGGGGTCACCAAGAGACCCAGTACTTC. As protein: CASMLAGGHQETQYF.